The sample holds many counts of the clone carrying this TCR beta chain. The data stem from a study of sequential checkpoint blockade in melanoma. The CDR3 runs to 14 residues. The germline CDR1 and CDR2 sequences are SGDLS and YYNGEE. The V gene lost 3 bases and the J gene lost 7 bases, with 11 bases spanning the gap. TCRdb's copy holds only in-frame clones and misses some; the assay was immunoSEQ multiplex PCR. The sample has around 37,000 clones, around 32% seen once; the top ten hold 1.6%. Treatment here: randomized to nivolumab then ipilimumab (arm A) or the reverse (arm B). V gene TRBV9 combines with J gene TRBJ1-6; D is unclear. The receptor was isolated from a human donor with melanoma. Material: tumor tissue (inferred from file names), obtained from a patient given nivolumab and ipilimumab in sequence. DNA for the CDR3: TGTGCCAGCAGCGAGCGGGTAGTGAATTCACCCCTCCACTTT. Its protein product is CASSERVVNSPLHF.